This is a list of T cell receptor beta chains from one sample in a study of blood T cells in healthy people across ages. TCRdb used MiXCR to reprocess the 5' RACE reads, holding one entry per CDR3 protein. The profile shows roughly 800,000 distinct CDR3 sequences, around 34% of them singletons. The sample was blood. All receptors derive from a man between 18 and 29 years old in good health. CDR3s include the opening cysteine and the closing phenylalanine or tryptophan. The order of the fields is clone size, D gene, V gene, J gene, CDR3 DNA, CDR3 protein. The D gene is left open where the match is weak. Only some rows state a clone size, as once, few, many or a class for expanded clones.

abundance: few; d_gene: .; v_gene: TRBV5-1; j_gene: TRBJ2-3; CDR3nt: TGCGCCAGCAGCCCCACCGGACAGAGGACAGATACGCAGTATTTT; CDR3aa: CASSPTGQRTDTQYF
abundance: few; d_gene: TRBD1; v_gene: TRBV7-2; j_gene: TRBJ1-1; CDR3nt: TGTGCCAGCAGCAAGACAGGGGGCGCAGAGAGTGAAGCTTTCTTT; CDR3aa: CASSKTGGAESEAFF
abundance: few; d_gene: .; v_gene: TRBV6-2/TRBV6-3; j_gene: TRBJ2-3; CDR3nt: TGTGCCAGCAGTTACTCCCGAGCAGAGGGCCCCCGGGATACGCAGTATTTT; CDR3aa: CASSYSRAEGPRDTQYF
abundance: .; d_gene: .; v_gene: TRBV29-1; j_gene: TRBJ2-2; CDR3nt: TGCAGCGTGGGGGGGGGCCCCAGCACCGGGGAGCTGTTTTTT; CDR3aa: CSVGGGPSTGELFF
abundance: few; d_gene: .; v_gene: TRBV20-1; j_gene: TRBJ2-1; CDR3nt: TGCAGTGCTAGAGACTCCGACCGTCCCAATACGGTCGGGGATGAGCAGTTCTTC; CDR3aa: CSARDSDRPNTVGDEQFF
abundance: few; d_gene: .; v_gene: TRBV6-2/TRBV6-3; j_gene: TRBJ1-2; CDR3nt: TGTGCCAGCAGTTACTCATCGGGAGGGCTTGGCTACACCTTC; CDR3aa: CASSYSSGGLGYTF
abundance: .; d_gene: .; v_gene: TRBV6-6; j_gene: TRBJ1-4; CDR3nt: TGTGCCAGCAGTTACGGTGAAAAACTGTTTTTT; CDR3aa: CASSYGEKLFF
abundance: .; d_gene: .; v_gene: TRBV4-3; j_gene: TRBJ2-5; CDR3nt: TGCGCCAGCAGCACACTCCGAAGCAATGAGCAGTACTTC; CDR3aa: CASSTLRSNEQYF
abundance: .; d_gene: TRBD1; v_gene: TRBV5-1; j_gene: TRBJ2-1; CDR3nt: TGCGCCAGCAGCTTGCAGGGGGCAAGCTCCTACAATGAGCAGTTCTTC; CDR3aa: CASSLQGASSYNEQFF
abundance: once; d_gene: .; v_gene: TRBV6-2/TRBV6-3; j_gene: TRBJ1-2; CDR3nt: TGTGCCAGCAGTTACTCGACGGGTTCGGGGGAAGGCTACACCTTC; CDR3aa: CASSYSTGSGEGYTF
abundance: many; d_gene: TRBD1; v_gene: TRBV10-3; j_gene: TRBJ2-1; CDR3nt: TGTGCCACCCTAGGACAGGGGGATGTAAATGAGCAGTTCTTC; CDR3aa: CATLGQGDVNEQFF
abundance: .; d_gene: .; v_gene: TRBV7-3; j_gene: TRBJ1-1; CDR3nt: TGTGCCAGCAGCTTGGGTATATCGGACCGTACATTAAAAGAAGCTTTCTTT; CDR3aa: CASSLGISDRTLKEAFF
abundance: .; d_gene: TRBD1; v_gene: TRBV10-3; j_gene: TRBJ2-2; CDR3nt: TGTGCCATCTTCTCAGGGGGCAACACCGGGGAGCTGTTTTTT; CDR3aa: CAIFSGGNTGELFF
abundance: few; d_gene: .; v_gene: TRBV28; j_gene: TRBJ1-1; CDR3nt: TGTGCCAGCGCGACAGGTTTGATCACTGAAGCTTTCTTT; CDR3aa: CASATGLITEAFF
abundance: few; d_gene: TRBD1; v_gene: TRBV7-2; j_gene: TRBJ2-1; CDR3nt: TGTGCCAGCAGCTCCATCGGGACAGGGGCTCAGAATGAGCAGTTCTTC; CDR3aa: CASSSIGTGAQNEQFF
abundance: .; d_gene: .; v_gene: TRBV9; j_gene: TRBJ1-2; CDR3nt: TGTGCCAGCAGCCTTGACAAGACAGCTAACTATGGCTACACCTTC; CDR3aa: CASSLDKTANYGYTF
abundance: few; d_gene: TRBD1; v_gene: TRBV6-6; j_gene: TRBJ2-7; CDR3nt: TGTGCCAGCAGTTATGAGGGACAGGGTTTCGACGAGCAGTACTTC; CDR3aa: CASSYEGQGFDEQYF
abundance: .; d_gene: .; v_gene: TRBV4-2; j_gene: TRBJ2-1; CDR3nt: TGTGCCAGCAGCCAAGGCCTAACAGTGAACTTGGACAATGAGCAGTTCTTC; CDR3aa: CASSQGLTVNLDNEQFF
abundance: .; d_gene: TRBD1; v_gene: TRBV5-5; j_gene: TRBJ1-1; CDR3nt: TGTGCCAGCAGCTTGGATTTGTTGTGGCAGGGGGCATCGAAGACTGAAGCTTTCTTT; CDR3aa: CASSLDLLWQGASKTEAFF
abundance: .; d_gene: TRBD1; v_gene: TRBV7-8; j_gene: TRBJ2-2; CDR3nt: TGTGCCAGCAGTAGAACAGGGGTAGTGGACACCGGGGAGCTGTTTTTT; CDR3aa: CASSRTGVVDTGELFF
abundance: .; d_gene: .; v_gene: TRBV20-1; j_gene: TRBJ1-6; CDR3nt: TGCAGTGCTAGACAGGGGCAGGTGGATAATTCACCCCTCCACTTT; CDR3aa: CSARQGQVDNSPLHF
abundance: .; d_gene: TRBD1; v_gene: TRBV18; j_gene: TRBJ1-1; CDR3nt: TGTGCCAGCTCGAAAGGGGGCGCGCGGACCACCCACACTGAAGCTTTCTTT; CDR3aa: CASSKGGARTTHTEAFF
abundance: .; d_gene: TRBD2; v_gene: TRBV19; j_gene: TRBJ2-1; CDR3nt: TGTGCCACGACACGGACTAGCGGGGGCCCCAGCTCCTACAATGAGCAGTTCTTC; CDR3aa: CATTRTSGGPSSYNEQFF